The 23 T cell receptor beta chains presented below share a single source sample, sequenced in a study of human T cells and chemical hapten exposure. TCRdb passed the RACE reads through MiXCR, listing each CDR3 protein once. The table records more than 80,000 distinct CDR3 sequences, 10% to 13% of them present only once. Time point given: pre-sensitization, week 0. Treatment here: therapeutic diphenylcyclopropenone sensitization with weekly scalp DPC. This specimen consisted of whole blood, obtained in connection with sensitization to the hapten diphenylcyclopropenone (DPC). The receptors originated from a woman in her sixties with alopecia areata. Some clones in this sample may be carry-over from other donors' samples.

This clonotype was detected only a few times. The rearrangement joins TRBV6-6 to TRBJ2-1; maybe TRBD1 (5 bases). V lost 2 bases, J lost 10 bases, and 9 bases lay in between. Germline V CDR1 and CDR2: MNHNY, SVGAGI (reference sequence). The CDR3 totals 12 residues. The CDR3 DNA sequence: TGTGCCAGCAGTTACCCACGGACAGAGCAGTTCTTC. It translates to CASSYPRTEQFF.

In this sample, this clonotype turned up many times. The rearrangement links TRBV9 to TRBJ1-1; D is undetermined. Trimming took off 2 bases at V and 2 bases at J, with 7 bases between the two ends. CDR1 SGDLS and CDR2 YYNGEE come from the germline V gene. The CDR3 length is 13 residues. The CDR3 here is CASSVAANTEAFF. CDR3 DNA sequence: TGTGCCAGCAGCGTCGCAGCCAACACTGAAGCTTTCTTT.

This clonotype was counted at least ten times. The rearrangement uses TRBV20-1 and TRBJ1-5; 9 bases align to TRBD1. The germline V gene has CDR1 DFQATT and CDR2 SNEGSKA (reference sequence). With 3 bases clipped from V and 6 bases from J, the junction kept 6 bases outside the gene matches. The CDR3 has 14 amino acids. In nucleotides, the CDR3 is TGCAGTGCTAGTGGGGACAGGGATTTTCAGCCCCAGCATTTT. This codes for CSASGDRDFQPQHF.

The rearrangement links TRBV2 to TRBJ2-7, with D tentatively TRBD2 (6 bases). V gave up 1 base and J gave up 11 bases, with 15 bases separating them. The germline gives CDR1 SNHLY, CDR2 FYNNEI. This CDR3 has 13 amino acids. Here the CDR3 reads CASSEVTGVYEYF. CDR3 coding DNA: TGTGCCAGCAGTGAAGTTACGGGGGTCTATGAGTACTTC.

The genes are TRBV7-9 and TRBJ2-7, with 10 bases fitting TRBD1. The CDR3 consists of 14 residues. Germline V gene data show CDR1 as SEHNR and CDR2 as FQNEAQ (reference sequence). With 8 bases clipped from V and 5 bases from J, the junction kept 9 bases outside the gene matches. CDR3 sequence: CASETGTGVDEQYF. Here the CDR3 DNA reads TGTGCCAGCGAAACCGGGACAGGGGTCGACGAGCAGTACTTC.

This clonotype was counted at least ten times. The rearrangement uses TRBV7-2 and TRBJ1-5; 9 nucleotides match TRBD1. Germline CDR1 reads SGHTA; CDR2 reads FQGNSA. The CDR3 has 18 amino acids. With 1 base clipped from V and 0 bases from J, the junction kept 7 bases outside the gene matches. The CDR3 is CASSLEDRGAYSNQPQHF. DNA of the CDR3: TGTGCCAGCAGCTTAGAGGACAGGGGAGCTTATAGCAATCAGCCCCAGCATTTT.

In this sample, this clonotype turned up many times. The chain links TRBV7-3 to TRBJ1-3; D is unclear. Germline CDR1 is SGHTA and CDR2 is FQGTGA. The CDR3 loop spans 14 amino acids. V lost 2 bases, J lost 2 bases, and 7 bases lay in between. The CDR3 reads CASSLGSAGNTIYF. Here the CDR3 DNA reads TGTGCCAGCAGCTTAGGATCCGCTGGAAACACCATATATTTT.

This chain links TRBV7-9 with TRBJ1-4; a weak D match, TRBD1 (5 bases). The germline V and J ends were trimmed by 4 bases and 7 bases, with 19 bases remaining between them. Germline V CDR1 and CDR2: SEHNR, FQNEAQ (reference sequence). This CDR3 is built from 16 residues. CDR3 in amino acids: CASSSRGAPETEKLFF. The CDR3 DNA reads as TGTGCCAGCAGCTCCCGCGGGGCCCCAGAGACTGAAAAACTGTTTTTT. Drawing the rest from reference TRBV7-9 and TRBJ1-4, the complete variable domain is DTGVSQNPRHKITKRGQNVTFRCDPISEHNRLYWYRQTLGQGPEFLTYFQNEAQLEKSRLLSDRFSAERPKGSFSTLEIQRTEQGDSAMYLCASSSRGAPETEKLFFGSGTQLSVL.

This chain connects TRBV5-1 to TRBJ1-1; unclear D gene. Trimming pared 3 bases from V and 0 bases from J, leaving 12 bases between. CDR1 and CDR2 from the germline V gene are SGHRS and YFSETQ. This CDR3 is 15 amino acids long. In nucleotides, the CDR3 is TGCGCCAGCAGCTCCCGGGGAGGGATGAACACTGAAGCTTTCTTT. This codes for CASSSRGGMNTEAFF.

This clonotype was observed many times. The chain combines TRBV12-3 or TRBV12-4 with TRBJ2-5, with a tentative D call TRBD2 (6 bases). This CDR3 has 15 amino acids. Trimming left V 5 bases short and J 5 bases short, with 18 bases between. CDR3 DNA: TGTGCCAGCAGTCCGCGGGACGGCGGCGGGGAGACCCAGTACTTC. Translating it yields CASSPRDGGGETQYF.

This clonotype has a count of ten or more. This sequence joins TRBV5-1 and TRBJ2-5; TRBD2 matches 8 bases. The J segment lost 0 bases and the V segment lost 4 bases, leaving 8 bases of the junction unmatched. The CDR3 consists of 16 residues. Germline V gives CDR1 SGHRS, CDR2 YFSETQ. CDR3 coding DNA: TGCGCCAGCAGCCTCGGTTCGCGGGGGGACCAAGAGACCCAGTACTTC. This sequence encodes CASSLGSRGDQETQYF. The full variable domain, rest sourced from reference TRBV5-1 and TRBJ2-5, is KAGVTQTPRYLIKTRGQQVTLSCSPISGHRSVSWYQQTPGQGLQFLFEYFSETQRNKGNFPGRFSGRQFSNSRSEMNVSTLELGDSALYLCASSLGSRGDQETQYFGPGTRLLVL.

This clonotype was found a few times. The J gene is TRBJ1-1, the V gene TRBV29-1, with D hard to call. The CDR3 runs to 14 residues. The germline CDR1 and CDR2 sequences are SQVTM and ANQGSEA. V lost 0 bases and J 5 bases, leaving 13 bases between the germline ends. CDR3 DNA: TGCAGCGTTGAAGAAGTCCTAAGGGTGACTGAAGCTTTCTTT. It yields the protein CSVEEVLRVTEAFF.

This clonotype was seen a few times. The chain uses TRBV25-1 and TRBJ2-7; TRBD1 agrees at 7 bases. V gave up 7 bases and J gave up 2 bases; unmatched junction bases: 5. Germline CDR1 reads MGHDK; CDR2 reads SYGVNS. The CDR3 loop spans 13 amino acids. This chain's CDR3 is CASMGTVTYEQYF. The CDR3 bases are TGTGCCAGCATGGGGACAGTCACCTACGAGCAGTACTTC.

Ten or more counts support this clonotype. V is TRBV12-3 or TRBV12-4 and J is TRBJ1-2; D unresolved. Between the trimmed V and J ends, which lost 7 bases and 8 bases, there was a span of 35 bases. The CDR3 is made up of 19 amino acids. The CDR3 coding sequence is TGTGCCAGCACCCCTTCGACACAACATTCCCCCGAGGATTATAAGGGCTACACCTTC. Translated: CASTPSTQHSPEDYKGYTF.

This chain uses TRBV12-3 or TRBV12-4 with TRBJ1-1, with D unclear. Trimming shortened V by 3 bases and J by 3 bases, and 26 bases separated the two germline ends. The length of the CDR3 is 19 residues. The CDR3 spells CASSFTPRRGWIRDTEAFF. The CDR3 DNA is TGTGCCAGCAGTTTTACCCCGCGGCGGGGATGGATTAGGGACACTGAAGCTTTCTTT.

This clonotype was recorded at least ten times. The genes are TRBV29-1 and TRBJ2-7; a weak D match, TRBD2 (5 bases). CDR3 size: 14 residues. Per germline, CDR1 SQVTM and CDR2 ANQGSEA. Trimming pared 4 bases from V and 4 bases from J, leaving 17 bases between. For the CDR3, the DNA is TGCAGCGTTGTAGAAGCGGTCAGGAGATACGAGCAGTACTTC. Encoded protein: CSVVEAVRRYEQYF.

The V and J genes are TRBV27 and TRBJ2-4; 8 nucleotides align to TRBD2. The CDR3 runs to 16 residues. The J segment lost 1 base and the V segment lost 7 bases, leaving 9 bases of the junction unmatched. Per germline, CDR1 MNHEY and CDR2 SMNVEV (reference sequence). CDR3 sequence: CASTASVAGAKNIQYF. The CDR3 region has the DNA TGTGCCAGCACCGCGTCTGTAGCGGGGGCCAAAAACATTCAGTACTTC.

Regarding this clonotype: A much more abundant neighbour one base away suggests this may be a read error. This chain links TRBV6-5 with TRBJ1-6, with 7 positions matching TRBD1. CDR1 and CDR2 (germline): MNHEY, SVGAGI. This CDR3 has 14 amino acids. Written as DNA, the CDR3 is TGTGCCAGCAGTCTGGGACAGCCCAATTCACCCCTCTACTTT. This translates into CASSLGQPNSPLYF.

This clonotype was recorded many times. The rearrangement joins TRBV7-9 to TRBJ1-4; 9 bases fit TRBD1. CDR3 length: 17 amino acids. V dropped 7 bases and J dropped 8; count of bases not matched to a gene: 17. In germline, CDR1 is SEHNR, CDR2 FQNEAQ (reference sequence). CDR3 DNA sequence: TGTGCCAGCACTGGACAGGGGCAATCTACAAAGGGGGAAAAACTGTTTTTT. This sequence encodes CASTGQGQSTKGEKLFF.

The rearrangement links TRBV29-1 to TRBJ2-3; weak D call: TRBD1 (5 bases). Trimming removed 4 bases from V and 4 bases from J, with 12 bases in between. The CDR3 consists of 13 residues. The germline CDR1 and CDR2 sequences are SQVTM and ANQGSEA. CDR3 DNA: TGCAGCGTTGCTGGGTGGGGCGCAGATACGCAGTATTTT. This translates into CSVAGWGADTQYF.

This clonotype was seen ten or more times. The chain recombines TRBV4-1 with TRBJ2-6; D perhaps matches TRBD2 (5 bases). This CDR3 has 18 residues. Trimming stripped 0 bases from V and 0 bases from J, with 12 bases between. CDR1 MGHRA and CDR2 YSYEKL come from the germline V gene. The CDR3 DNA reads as TGCGCCAGCAGCCAAGATAGGGAGCCGAACTCTGGGGCCAACGTCCTGACTTTC. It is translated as CASSQDREPNSGANVLTF.

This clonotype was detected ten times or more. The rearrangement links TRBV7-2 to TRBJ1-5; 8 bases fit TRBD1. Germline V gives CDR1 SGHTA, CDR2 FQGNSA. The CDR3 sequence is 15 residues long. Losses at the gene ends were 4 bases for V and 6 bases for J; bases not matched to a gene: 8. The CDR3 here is CASSSRQGSGQPQHF. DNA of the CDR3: TGTGCCAGCAGCTCCAGACAGGGGAGCGGTCAGCCCCAGCATTTT.

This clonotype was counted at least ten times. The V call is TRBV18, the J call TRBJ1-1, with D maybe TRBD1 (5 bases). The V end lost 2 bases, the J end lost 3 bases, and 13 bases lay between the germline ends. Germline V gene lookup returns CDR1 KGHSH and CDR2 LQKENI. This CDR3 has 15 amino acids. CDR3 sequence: CASSPNTGGDTEAFF. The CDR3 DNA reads TGTGCCAGCTCACCAAACACGGGAGGGGACACTGAAGCTTTCTTT.